This entry lists 12 T cell receptor beta chains sequenced from one sample in a study of OX40 agonist ivuxolimab in advanced cancers. Some clones are missing from TCRdb's copy, which holds only in-frame ones; the method was immunoSEQ multiplex PCR. The table includes tens of thousands of clones, about nine tenths detected once. Sequenced material: CD4+ or CD8+ T cells sorted from blood, taken in a trial of the OX40 agonist ivuxolimab. These receptors originate from an adult with an advanced solid tumor such as melanoma, head and neck, liver or kidney cancer.

This clone appeared once. The J gene is TRBJ2-1, the V gene TRBV7-3; 12 bases are a match to TRBD2. CDR1 and CDR2 (germline): SGHTA, FQGTGA. The CDR3 is made up of 21 amino acids. Trimming at V came to 1 base and at J to 0 bases, leaving 13 bases not matched to a gene. The CDR3 DNA follows: TGTGCCAGCAGCTTAAAACCCCCTAGCGGGAGGGTTTTGAGCTCCTACAATGAGCAGTTCTTC. Residues: CASSLKPPSGRVLSSYNEQFF.

This clone is a singleton in its sample. The CDR3 DNA reads TGCGCCAGCAGCTTCCAAGGAGTCTATGGCTACACCTTC. This translates into CASSFQGVYGYTF. The genes are TRBV5-1 and TRBJ1-2, with D uncertain. Trimming removed 2 bases at V and 4 bases at J, with 9 bases between. This CDR3 has 13 residues. From germline, CDR1 is SGHRS and CDR2 YFSETQ.

The rearrangement links TRBV6-5 to TRBJ2-1; 9 bases line up with TRBD2. The ends lost 5 bases at V and 5 bases at J; junction bases unmatched: 7. Germline loops: CDR1 MNHEY, CDR2 SVGAGI. The CDR3 spans 15 residues. The CDR3 nucleotides are TGTGCCAGCAGTCGGCGGACTAGCGTAAACAATGAGCAGTTCTTC. This sequence encodes CASSRRTSVNNEQFF.

In this sample, this clone turned up once. The rearrangement joins TRBV4-2 to TRBJ2-3; TRBD1 might be the D (6 bases). This CDR3 has 13 residues. V dropped 1 base and J dropped 9 bases, with 11 bases sitting between them. Germline values: CDR1 LGHNA, CDR2 YNFKEQ. The CDR3 sequence: CASSQVRGRTQYF. CDR3 DNA: TGTGCCAGCAGCCAAGTCAGGGGTAGGACGCAGTATTTT.

The rearrangement joins TRBV10-1 to TRBJ2-7; the match to TRBD1 covers 11 bases. The CDR3 runs to 14 residues. Trimming at V came to 8 bases and at J to 6 bases, leaving 9 bases not matched to a gene. The germline V gene has CDR1 WNHNN and CDR2 SYGVQD (reference sequence). The CDR3, as DNA: TGCGCCAGCTCGGCCGCGGGACAGGGGGGCGAGCAGTACTTC. The encoded protein is CASSAAGQGGEQYF.

V usage is TRBV30 and J usage is TRBJ2-2; a possible D gene is TRBD2 (6 bases). V lost 5 bases to trimming and J lost 4 bases, with 14 bases between them. CDR1 is GTSNPN, CDR2 SVGIG, per germline (reference sequence). CDR3 size: 14 residues. CDR3 nucleotide sequence: TGTGCCTGGCGGGGACTGGGTTCCACCGGGGAGCTGTTTTTT. Its protein product is CAWRGLGSTGELFF.

This chain connects TRBV4-2 to TRBJ1-1; TRBD1 agrees at 8 bases. Germline V gene sequence: CDR1 LGHNA, CDR2 YNFKEQ. The CDR3 runs to 15 residues. The junction had 2 bases not matched to a gene; V was cut back by 2 bases and J by 0 bases. The DNA of the CDR3 is TGTGCCAGCAGCCAAAAGGGACAGGTGAACACTGAAGCTTTCTTT. Amino acids: CASSQKGQVNTEAFF.

This chain uses TRBV2 with TRBJ1-5; D not certain. Trimming cost V 6 bases and J 3 bases, with 9 bases left between them. This CDR3 is built from 13 residues. Germline-derived CDR1 and CDR2 are SNHLY and FYNNEI. The CDR3 DNA follows: TGTGCCAGCAGAACCGGAAACAATCAGCCCCAGCATTTT. Translated, it gives CASRTGNNQPQHF.

This clone has more than one count but fewer than ten. The rearrangement links TRBV5-5 to TRBJ1-1; 8 bases are a match to TRBD1. Trimming cost V 6 bases and J 4 bases; bases outside gene matches: 8. Germline loops: CDR1 SGHKS, CDR2 YYEKEE (reference sequence). The CDR3 contains 14 residues. The CDR3 reads CASTPTGVSTEAFF. CDR3 coding DNA: TGTGCCAGCACCCCGACAGGGGTGAGCACTGAAGCTTTCTTT.

This clone was seen only once. The chain recombines TRBV11-2 with TRBJ2-7, with 7 bases fitting TRBD1. From germline, CDR1 is SGHAT and CDR2 FQNNGV. The length of the CDR3 is 17 residues. The ends lost 4 bases at V and 0 bases at J; junction bases unmatched: 12. The CDR3 here is CASSSLGTARSSYEQYF. Written as DNA, the CDR3 is TGTGCCAGCAGCTCCTTAGGGACAGCTAGGAGCTCCTACGAGCAGTACTTC.

The V and J genes are TRBV10-2 and TRBJ1-1; D call uncertain. The CDR3 is 11 amino acids. The germline V gene encodes CDR1 WSHSY and CDR2 SAAADI. The V end lost 6 bases, the J end lost 1 base, and 3 bases lay between the germline ends. Here the CDR3 reads CASRGNTEAFF. The CDR3 coding sequence is TGCGCCAGCAGGGGGAACACTGAAGCTTTCTTT.

The chain combines TRBV4-2 with TRBJ1-6; D is ambiguous. V was shortened by 1 base and J by 4 bases, with 8 bases between the two germline ends. This CDR3 is built from 15 residues. Germline V lookup: CDR1 LGHNA, CDR2 YNFKEQ. This CDR3 reads CASSQGAIYNSPLHF. Here the CDR3 DNA reads TGTGCCAGCAGCCAAGGGGCAATTTATAATTCACCCCTCCACTTT.